This T cell receptor beta chain was sequenced during a study of technical replicates of blood from a few donors. Produced via immunoSEQ multiplex PCR; TCRdb's table is partial and in-frame only. This table has 70,000 or so clones, 95% to 98% appearing once. The CDR3 loop spans 17 amino acids. J gave up 7 bases and V 1 base, and 14 bases lay outside the gene matches. The germline V gene has CDR1 SGHAT and CDR2 FQNNGV. This clone was detected once. Sequencing was done on a sample of T cells isolated from PBMCs. The clonotype was recovered from a human donor in good health. The chain couples TRBV11-2 to TRBJ2-7; 9 bases match TRBD2. The CDR3 sequence is CASSLGSLAGGPGEQYF. CDR3 DNA sequence: TGTGCCAGCAGCTTAGGATCGCTGGCGGGAGGGCCGGGGGAGCAGTACTTC.